Following are 17 T cell receptor beta chains from one sample sequenced in a study of beta chain features in type 1 diabetes. The whole isolated RNA underwent reverse transcription, so sequencing captured expressed TCRB transcripts. Some clones are missing from TCRdb's copy, which holds only in-frame ones; the method was immunoSEQ multiplex PCR. This sample has about 150,000 clones, with more than 9.5% found just once. Material for sequencing was central memory CD4+ T cells from blood. The receptors stem from a man aged 18 to 29 in good health.

There are a few counts of this clone. CDR3 in DNA: TGTGCCACCAGCAGGGATCCCACGACAGGGATAAAAGAAAAACTGTTTTTT. This codes for CATSRDPTTGIKEKLFF. The J gene is TRBJ1-4, the V gene TRBV15, with TRBD1 identical over 7 bases. The CDR3 extends over 17 amino acids. With 3 bases clipped from V and 8 bases from J, the junction kept 15 bases outside the gene matches. Germline lookup yields CDR1 LNHNV and CDR2 YYDKDF (reference sequence).

The rearrangement uses TRBV7-3 and TRBJ1-1; D gene uncertain. Trimming removed 5 bases at V and 0 bases at J, with 10 bases between. The CDR3 totals 14 residues. Per the germline V gene, CDR1 is SGHTA and CDR2 is FQGTGA. CDR3 loop: CASSLDGMNTEAFF. The CDR3 DNA reads as TGTGCCAGCAGCCTGGACGGAATGAACACTGAAGCTTTCTTT.

The chain uses TRBV6-5 and TRBJ1-1; 8 bases are shared with TRBD1. V was clipped by 2 bases and J by 1 base; unmatched bases: 3. This CDR3 has 15 amino acids. Germline-derived CDR1 and CDR2 are MNHEY and SVGAGI. Here the CDR3 reads CASSYGRGRNTEAFF. The CDR3 nucleotides are TGTGCCAGCAGTTACGGCAGGGGGCGGAACACTGAAGCTTTCTTT.

The chain is built from TRBV7-8 and TRBJ2-7, with TRBD1 matching over 10 bases. The junction had 5 bases not matched to a gene; V was cut back by 5 bases and J by 4 bases. Per germline, CDR1 SGHVS and CDR2 FQNEAQ. This CDR3 has 14 residues. In DNA, the CDR3 is TGTGCCAGCAGCCTTGGGGACAGGGGATACGAGCAGTACTTC. Its translation is CASSLGDRGYEQYF.

This chain connects TRBV9 to TRBJ1-6; D gene ambiguous. Trimming stripped 2 bases from V and 10 bases from J, with 19 bases between. Germline V gene data show CDR1 as SGDLS and CDR2 as YYNGEE. The CDR3 extends over 16 amino acids. CDR3 sequence reads: CASSVSWGRAGSPLHF. DNA for the CDR3: TGTGCCAGCAGCGTTAGCTGGGGAAGGGCCGGATCACCCCTCCACTTT.

The chain recombines TRBV28 with TRBJ1-1; D is possibly TRBD1 (5 bases). The V end lost 3 bases, the J end lost 4 bases, and 12 bases lay between the germline ends. Germline V gives CDR1 MDHEN, CDR2 SYDVKM. This CDR3 is built from 14 residues. CDR3 DNA: TGTGCCAGCAGTTTCGGTGGTAGGGGCACTGAAGCTTTCTTT. Its protein product is CASSFGGRGTEAFF.

The table lists this clone with many counts. V is TRBV7-2 and J is TRBJ2-7, with D perhaps TRBD1 (5 bases). This CDR3 is built from 15 residues. V was clipped by 1 base and J by 7 bases, with 17 bases between them. The germline V gene encodes CDR1 SGHTA and CDR2 FQGNSA. The CDR3 DNA reads TGTGCCAGCAGCTTAGATGCAGGGCTCGGGCGAGAGCAGTACTTC. It yields the protein CASSLDAGLGREQYF.

This clone was seen more than once but under ten times. This rearrangement joins TRBV7-9 to TRBJ2-2, with 10 positions matching TRBD1. V dropped 4 bases and J dropped 5; count of bases not matched to a gene: 7. Looked up from germline, CDR1 is SEHNR and CDR2 is FQNEAQ (reference sequence). The CDR3 covers 16 residues. CDR3 region: CASSSRGTGETGELFF. The DNA for the CDR3 is TGTGCCAGCAGCTCTCGCGGGACAGGGGAAACCGGGGAGCTGTTTTTT.

This clone has only a few counts. A clone one base away is much larger, so this may be a read error. This CDR3 reads CASSLIRRAQETQYF. CDR3 bases: TGTGCCAGCAGCTTGATCCGCAGGGCCCAAGAGACCCAGTACTTC. The chain combines TRBV5-6 with TRBJ2-5; a possible D gene is TRBD1 (5 bases). Germline V gene sequence: CDR1 SGHDT, CDR2 YYEEEE. Trimming left V 1 base short and J 1 base short, with 11 bases between. CDR3 length equals 15 residues.

V is TRBV6-5 and J is TRBJ2-2; D perhaps matches TRBD1 (6 bases). Trimming took 0 bases from V and 7 from J, leaving 12 bases between them. Germline loops: CDR1 MNHEY, CDR2 SVGAGI. The length of the CDR3 is 15 residues. CDR3 in DNA: TGTGCCAGCAGTTACTCCCCAGGGGTCGGCGGGGAGCTGTTTTTT. Translating it yields CASSYSPGVGGELFF.

This clone was seen a few times. CDR3 loop: CASSQETSSPLHF. The CDR3 region has the DNA TGCGCCAGCAGCCAAGAAACATCTTCACCCCTCCACTTT. The V gene is TRBV4-3, the J gene TRBJ1-6; D is unresolved. Trimming removed 0 bases from V and 9 bases from J, with 6 bases in between. Per the germline V gene, CDR1 is LGHNA and CDR2 is YSLEER. The CDR3 totals 13 residues.

The chain recombines TRBV29-1 with TRBJ2-7; possibly TRBD2 for D (6 bases). The V and J ends lost 4 bases and 3 bases respectively, with 7 bases between them. Germline assignment: CDR1 SQVTM and CDR2 ANQGSEA. CDR3 length: 11 amino acids. The CDR3 sequence is CSVGEVYEQYF. In DNA, the CDR3 is TGCAGCGTTGGGGAGGTCTACGAGCAGTACTTC.

V usage is TRBV28 and J usage is TRBJ1-2; weak D call: TRBD1 (6 bases). The V and J ends lost 4 bases and 4 bases respectively, with 7 bases between them. Per germline, CDR1 MDHEN and CDR2 SYDVKM. The CDR3 runs to 12 residues. This chain's CDR3 is CASSWDTYGYTF. In DNA form, the CDR3 reads TGTGCCAGCAGTTGGGACACCTATGGCTACACCTTC.

This clone was observed many times. The chain uses TRBV28 and TRBJ2-3; weak D call: TRBD2 (5 bases). Germline-derived CDR1 and CDR2 are MDHEN and SYDVKM. Trimming removed 4 bases from V and 5 bases from J, with 16 bases in between. This CDR3 is 15 amino acids long. The CDR3 coding sequence is TGTGCCAGCAGTTCCGGCGGGCCTAGGGAAGATACGCAGTATTTT. It codes for CASSSGGPREDTQYF.

This clone was observed many times. V and J are TRBV25-1 and TRBJ2-1; D is unresolved. V was cut by 1 base and J by 4 bases, with 11 bases left in between. The germline V gene encodes CDR1 MGHDK and CDR2 SYGVNS. The CDR3 has 15 amino acids. DNA of the CDR3: TGTGCCAGCAGTGAATTTCGAGGAGATTACAATGAGCAGTTCTTC. This encodes CASSEFRGDYNEQFF.

This clone has just a few counts. This chain joins TRBV5-4 and TRBJ2-3; 7 bases line up with TRBD2. CDR3 length equals 16 residues. The germline gives CDR1 SGHNT, CDR2 YYREEE (reference sequence). J gave up 3 bases and V 4 bases, and 11 bases lay outside the gene matches. The CDR3, as DNA: TGTGCCAGCAGCCCTCAGAAGCGCGGGAGAACAGATACGCAGTATTTT. Protein product: CASSPQKRGRTDTQYF.

About this clone: The same CDR3 arises from other DNA sequences in this sample as well. This chain uses TRBV10-3 with TRBJ2-5; D is ambiguous. The CDR3 covers 11 residues. V gave up 2 bases and J gave up 7 bases, with 5 bases separating them. Germline V CDR1 and CDR2: ENHRY, SYGVKD. CDR3 sequence (DNA): TGTGCCATCAGTGAGGGTGTGACCCAGTACTTC. This encodes CAISEGVTQYF.